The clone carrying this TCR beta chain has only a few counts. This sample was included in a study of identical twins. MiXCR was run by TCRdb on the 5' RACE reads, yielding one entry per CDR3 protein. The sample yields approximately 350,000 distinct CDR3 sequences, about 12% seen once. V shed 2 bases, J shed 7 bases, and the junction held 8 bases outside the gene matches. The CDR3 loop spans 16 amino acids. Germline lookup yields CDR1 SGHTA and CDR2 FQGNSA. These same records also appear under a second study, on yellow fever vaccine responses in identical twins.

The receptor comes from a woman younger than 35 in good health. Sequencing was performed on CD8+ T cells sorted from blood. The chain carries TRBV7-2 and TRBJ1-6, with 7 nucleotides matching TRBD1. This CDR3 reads CASSLPRQGLNSPLHF. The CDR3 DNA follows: TGTGCCAGCAGCTTACCCAGACAGGGTTTGAATTCACCCCTCCACTTT.